These T cell receptor beta chains were read from a single sample in a study of blood T cell repertoires in COVID-19. The data were produced by immunoSEQ multiplex PCR, yet TCRdb's version contains in-frame clones alone and is incomplete. The sample shows 190,000 or so clones, approximately 85% of them seen only once. Sequencing was done on a sample of peripheral blood. The receptors shown here come from an elderly woman with acute or convalescent COVID-19. Both conserved end residues are trimmed from each CDR3.

TRBJ1-4	TRBV10-1	ASSDTAGGNEKLF
TRBJ2-1	TRBV2	ASRDGQGIIYNEQF
TRBJ2-1	TRBV5-6	ASSTLGGRTPRDEQF
TRBJ1-1	TRBV7-9	ASSLDRRRDTEAF
TRBJ2-7	TRBV9	ASSGPTSGGTYEQY
TRBJ1-5	TRBV2	ASKTGSSTGSNQPQH
TRBJ1-4	TRBV7-2	ASSLVGRGSEKLF
TRBJ1-2	TRBV4-3	ASSYSRQGHYGYT
TRBJ1-1	TRBV19	ATSPRGTEAF
TRBJ2-3	TRBV18	ASSPISGGGDTQY
TRBJ2-7	TRBV9	ASSPIRVAGEGEQY